The 10 T cell receptor beta chains in this list originate from one sample, sequenced in a study of CXCR3-negative and CXCR3-positive naive CD8 T cells. Study outcomes and limitations: More hydrophobic TRB CDR3s occurred in CXCR3-positive than in CXCR3-negative naive cells.

Carrying UMI labels, the TRB cDNA libraries were prepared through 5' RACE. From the 5' RACE reads, TCRdb lists one entry per CDR3 protein and no DNA. The repertoire table contains 85,000 to 130,000 distinct CDR3 sequences. These TCRs' antigens remain unknown. Specimen: naive CXCR3+ CD8+ T cells from blood. Subset noted: CD45RO-CCR7+CD27+CD95- naive CD8+ T cells expressing CXCR3 (TNR3+). Receptors originate from a human donor in good health. Some clones in this sample may be carry-over from other donors' samples.

The V gene is TRBV5-1, the J gene TRBJ2-1; TCRdb proposes TRBD2, but this gene call is untestable without DNA. The CDR3 runs 16 residues. The V gene's germline CDR1 is SGHRS and CDR2 YFSETQ. The CDR3 reads CASSLAGTSGMDEQFF.

The chain couples TRBV12-3 or TRBV12-4 to TRBJ2-2. The CDR3 is made up of 14 amino acids. The CDR3 is CASSEPRRPGELFF.

V gene TRBV7-9 combines with J gene TRBJ2-1. This CDR3 is 16 amino acids long. CDR1 and CDR2 (germline): SEHNR, FQNEAQ (reference sequence). The CDR3 here is CASSSVSAANFYDQFF.

V gene TRBV5-1 combines with J gene TRBJ2-5; there is no DNA to check the TCRdb D call of TRBD2. The CDR3 length is 17 residues. The germline CDR1 and CDR2 sequences are SGHRS and YFSETQ. CDR3 sequence: CASSFSSGGPPLGTQYF. Combining the CDR3 with reference TRBV5-1 and TRBJ2-5 gives the whole variable domain KAGVTQTPRYLIKTRGQQVTLSCSPISGHRSVSWYQQTPGQGLQFLFEYFSETQRNKGNFPGRFSGRQFSNSRSEMNVSTLELGDSALYLCASSFSSGGPPLGTQYFGPGTRLLVL.

The CDR3 is CASSYAGQFTEAFF. V and J are TRBV27 and TRBJ1-1; with no DNA, the TCRdb D assignment of TRBD1 cannot be verified. The germline CDR1 and CDR2 sequences are MNHEY and SMNVEV (reference sequence). The CDR3 runs 14 residues.

The chain couples TRBV5-1 to TRBJ2-5; TCRdb proposes TRBD1, but this gene call is untestable without DNA. The CDR3 has 14 amino acids. CDR1 is SGHRS, CDR2 YFSETQ, per germline. The CDR3 region is CASRYGTAQETQYF.

The CDR3 region is CASSVYSGGSTDTQYF. This chain links TRBV9 with TRBJ2-3; absent DNA, TCRdb's TRBD2 call cannot be checked. CDR1 and CDR2 (germline): SGDLS, YYNGEE. The CDR3 spans 16 residues.

The V gene is TRBV7-9, the J gene TRBJ2-2. Per the germline V gene, CDR1 is SEHNR and CDR2 is FQNEAQ (reference sequence). The CDR3 sequence is 14 residues long. This CDR3 reads CASSLTSAVGELFF. Using reference TRBV7-9 and TRBJ2-2 for the parts outside the CDR3, the full variable domain is DTGVSQNPRHKITKRGQNVTFRCDPISEHNRLYWYRQTLGQGPEFLTYFQNEAQLEKSRLLSDRFSAERPKGSFSTLEIQRTEQGDSAMYLCASSLTSAVGELFFGEGSRLTVL.

CDR3: CASNPTSGPVQEQYF. V gene TRBV3-1 combines with J gene TRBJ2-7; there is no DNA to check the TCRdb D call of TRBD2. CDR3 length equals 15 residues. Germline V gene lookup returns CDR1 LGHDT and CDR2 YNNKEL (reference sequence).

The chain has TRBV13 and TRBJ1-2; the TRBD1 assignment by TCRdb is unverifiable without DNA. From germline, CDR1 is PRHDT and CDR2 FYEKMQ (reference sequence). The CDR3 spans 13 residues. This CDR3 is CASSRRENYGYTF.